This TCR beta chain emerged from a study of control samples from healthy donors and cancer patients. Measured with immunoSEQ multiplex PCR; TCRdb has only the in-frame clones, and not every one. The data contain tens of thousands of clones, about 87% of them singletons. This CDR3 is 18 amino acids long. V was cut by 0 bases and J by 0 bases, with 17 bases left in between. The germline CDR1 and CDR2 sequences are LNHDA and SQIVND (reference sequence). The gene calls are TRBV19 and TRBJ1-1, with D hard to call. The sequence derives from a woman aged 70 to 79 in good health. Sequences were obtained from blood. The CDR3 sequence: CASSIDLYNRRLNTEAFF. The CDR3 nucleotides are TGTGCCAGTAGTATAGATCTATATAACAGACGATTGAACACTGAAGCTTTCTTT. The complete variable domain, with remaining parts taken from reference TRBV19 and TRBJ1-1, reads DGGITQSPKYLFRKEGQNVTLSCEQNLNHDAMYWYRQDPGQGLRLIYYSQIVNDFQKGDIAEGYSVSREKKESFPLTVTSAQKNPTAFYLCASSIDLYNRRLNTEAFFGQGTRLTVV.